The clone carrying this T cell receptor (beta chain) was counted between two and nine times. The antigen is unknown. This sample is drawn from a study of T cell repertoires in cytomegalovirus infection. Study overall: Public TCR beta signatures were indicative of both CMV infection and a matching HLA type. General study results and limits: Pooled public TCR beta family frequency picked out CMV carriers with the relevant HLA. Predominance within the ex vivo response was attributable to HLA-C-restricted CMV-specific TCR beta clonotypes.

With 3 bases clipped from V and 6 bases from J, the junction kept 7 bases outside the gene matches. CDR1 is DFQATT and CDR2 is SNEGSKA in the germline V gene (reference sequence). The CDR3 has 15 amino acids. TCRdb reanalysed the reads using MiXCR and keeps one entry per CDR3 protein. Of 480,000 or so distinct CDR3 sequences listed, around 10% are singletons. This TCR came from a human donor in good health (CMV status not recorded). Some clones in this sample may be carry-over from other donors' samples. The J gene is TRBJ2-3, the V gene TRBV20-1; the match to TRBD2 covers 12 bases. Sequenced material: PBMCs. This CDR3 reads CSASQTSGRFDTQYF. The CDR3 nucleotides read TGCAGTGCTAGTCAGACTAGCGGGAGATTCGATACGCAGTATTTT.